This T cell receptor (beta chain) emerged from a study of T cell responses to AZD1222 COVID-19 vaccine. This CDR3 has 11 residues. The V gene's germline CDR1 is ENHRY and CDR2 SYGVKD. Trimming cost V 9 bases and J 9 bases, with 12 bases left between them. TCRdb's table, derived via immunoSEQ multiplex PCR, lists solely in-frame clones and lacks some. The table has about 150,000 clones, approximately 92% seen once. Comment on this clone: Its cognate antigen is unknown.

Study conclusions and caveats: The donors showed a predominance of white British ancestry and of females, with possible underestimation of clonal diversity. No repertoire was sampled before or during the peak T cell response, only after it. Spike-specific TCR breadth and depth were elevated following two AZD1222 doses.

This chain links TRBV10-3 with TRBJ2-1; D might be TRBD2 (6 bases). The TCR comes from an adult who received the AZD1222 COVID-19 vaccine. The sequences come from peripheral blood, collected 28 days after the second AZD1222 dose. CDR3 loop: CAIFSGGEQFF. The CDR3 bases are TGTGCCATTTTCTCCGGGGGTGAGCAGTTCTTC.